There are a few counts of the clone carrying this TCR beta chain. Authors' methods: Reference gene primers were amplified, and this amplification served to estimate nucleated cell counts. Sequencing used immunoSEQ multiplex PCR; TCRdb keeps in-frame clones, though not all of them. V and J calls and clone size are copied from that table; D and trimming were computed from the DNA. The repertoire holds 300,000 to 400,000 clones, around 91% seen once, with 1% in the top ten. The data derive from a study of blood T cell repertoires in COVID-19. About the study: Samples of COVID-19 (acute and convalescent) were obtained from the United States, Italy and Spain.

V was pared by 4 bases and J by 12 bases, with 14 bases of the junction left unmatched. This CDR3 has 14 residues. The V gene's germline CDR1 is MNHEY and CDR2 SVGAGI. All enrollees were roughly 18 to 89 years old and from 20 to 30 US areas. Recovery among Cohort 3 donors was established by two negative PCRs, clearance, or symptom resolution. This rearrangement joins TRBV6-5 to TRBJ2-7; TRBD2 aligns across 8 bases. The sample consisted of PBMCs or T cells enriched from blood (not recorded which). This TCR was sampled from a man aged 18 to 35 who had recovered from COVID-19. DNA for the CDR3: TGTGCCAGCAGTTTTCAATTTAGCGGGGAAATACTGTACTTC. Protein product: CASSFQFSGEILYF.